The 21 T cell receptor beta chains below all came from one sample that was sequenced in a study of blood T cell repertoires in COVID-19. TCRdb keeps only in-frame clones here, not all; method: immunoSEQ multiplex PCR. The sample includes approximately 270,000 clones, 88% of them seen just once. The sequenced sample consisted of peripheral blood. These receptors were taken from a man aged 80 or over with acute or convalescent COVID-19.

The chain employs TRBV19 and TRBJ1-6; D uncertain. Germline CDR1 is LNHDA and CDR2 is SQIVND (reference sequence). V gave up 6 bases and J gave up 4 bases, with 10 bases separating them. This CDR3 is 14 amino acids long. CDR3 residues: CASRDWNYNSPLHF. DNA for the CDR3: TGTGCCAGTAGGGACTGGAATTATAATTCACCCCTCCACTTT.

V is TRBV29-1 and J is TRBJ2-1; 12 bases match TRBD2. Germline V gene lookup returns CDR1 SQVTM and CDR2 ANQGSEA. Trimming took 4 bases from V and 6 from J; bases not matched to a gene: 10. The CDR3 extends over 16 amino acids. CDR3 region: CSVVLAGGPRGNEQFF. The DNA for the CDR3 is TGCAGCGTTGTCCTAGCGGGAGGGCCGAGGGGCAATGAGCAGTTCTTC.

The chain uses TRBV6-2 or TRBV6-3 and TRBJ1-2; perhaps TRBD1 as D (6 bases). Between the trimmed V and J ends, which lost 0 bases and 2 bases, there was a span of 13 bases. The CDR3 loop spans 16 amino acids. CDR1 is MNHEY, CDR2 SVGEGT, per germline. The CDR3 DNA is TGTGCCAGCAGTTACTCGAGGCAGGGGAAGAACTATGGCTACACCTTC. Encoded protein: CASSYSRQGKNYGYTF.

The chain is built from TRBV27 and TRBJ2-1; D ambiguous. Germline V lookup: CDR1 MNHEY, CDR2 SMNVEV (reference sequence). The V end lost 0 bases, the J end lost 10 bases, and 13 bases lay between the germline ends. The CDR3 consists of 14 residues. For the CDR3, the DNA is TGTGCCAGCAGTTTATCATCCCTAAGCAGGGAGCAGTTCTTC. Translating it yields CASSLSSLSREQFF.

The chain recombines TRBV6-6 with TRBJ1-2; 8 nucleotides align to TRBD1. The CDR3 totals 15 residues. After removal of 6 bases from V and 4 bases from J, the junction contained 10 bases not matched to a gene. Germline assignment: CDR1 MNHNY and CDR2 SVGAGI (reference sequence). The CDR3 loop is CASSHDRGPLYGYTF. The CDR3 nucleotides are TGTGCCAGCAGCCACGACAGGGGTCCCCTCTATGGCTACACCTTC.

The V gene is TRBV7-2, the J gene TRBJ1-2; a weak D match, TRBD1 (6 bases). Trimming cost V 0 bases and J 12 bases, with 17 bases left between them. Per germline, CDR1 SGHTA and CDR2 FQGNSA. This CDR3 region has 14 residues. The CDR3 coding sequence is TGTGCCAGCAGCTTAGCGCTGAGGACAGCCGCTGACACCTTC. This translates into CASSLALRTAADTF.

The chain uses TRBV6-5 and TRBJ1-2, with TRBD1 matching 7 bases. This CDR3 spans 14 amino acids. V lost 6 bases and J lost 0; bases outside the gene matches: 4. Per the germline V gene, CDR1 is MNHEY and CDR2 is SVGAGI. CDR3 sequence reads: CASRRDRSNYGYTF. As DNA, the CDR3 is TGTGCCAGCAGAAGGGACAGATCTAACTATGGCTACACCTTC.

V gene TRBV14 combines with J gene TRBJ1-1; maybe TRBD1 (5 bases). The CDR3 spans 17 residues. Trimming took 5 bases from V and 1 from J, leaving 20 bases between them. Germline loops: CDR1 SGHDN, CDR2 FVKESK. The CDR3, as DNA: TGTGCCAGCAGCAGCCGGAGGGGACTGGTTGAGAACACTGAAGCTTTCTTT. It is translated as CASSSRRGLVENTEAFF.

The CDR3 bases are TGTGCCAGCAGCAAGTTTCAGAGCAATCAGCCCCAGCATTTT. Translated: CASSKFQSNQPQHF. The V call is TRBV28, the J call TRBJ1-5; D is undetermined. The CDR3 consists of 14 residues. With 6 bases removed from V and 1 base from J, the gap between germline ends came to 10 bases. The germline V gene encodes CDR1 MDHEN and CDR2 SYDVKM.

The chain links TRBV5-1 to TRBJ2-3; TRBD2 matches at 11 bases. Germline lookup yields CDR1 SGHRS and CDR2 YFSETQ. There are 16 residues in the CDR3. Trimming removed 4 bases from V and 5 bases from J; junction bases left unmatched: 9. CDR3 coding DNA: TGCGCCAGCAGCACCAATAGCGGGGGGGCCCAAGATACGCAGTATTTT. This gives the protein CASSTNSGGAQDTQYF.

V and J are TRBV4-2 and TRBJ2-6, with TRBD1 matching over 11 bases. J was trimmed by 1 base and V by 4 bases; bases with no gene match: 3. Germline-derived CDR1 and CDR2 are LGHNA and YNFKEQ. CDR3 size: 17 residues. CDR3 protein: CASSPGQGGSGANVLTF. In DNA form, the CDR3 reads TGTGCCAGCAGCCCGGGACAGGGGGGGTCTGGGGCCAACGTCCTGACTTTC.

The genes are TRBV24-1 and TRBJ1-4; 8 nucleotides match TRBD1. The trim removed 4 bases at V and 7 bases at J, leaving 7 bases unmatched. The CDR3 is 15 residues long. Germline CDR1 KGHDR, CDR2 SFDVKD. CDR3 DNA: TGTGCCACCAGTGACCAGGGGGCGGCAGGTGAAAAACTGTTTTTT. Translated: CATSDQGAAGEKLFF.

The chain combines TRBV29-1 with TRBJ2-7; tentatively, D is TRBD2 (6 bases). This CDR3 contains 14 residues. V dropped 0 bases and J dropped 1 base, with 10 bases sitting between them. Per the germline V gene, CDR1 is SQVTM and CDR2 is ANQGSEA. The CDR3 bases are TGCAGCGTTGAAGATCCGGGGGTTTCCTACGAGCAGTACTTC. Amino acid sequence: CSVEDPGVSYEQYF.

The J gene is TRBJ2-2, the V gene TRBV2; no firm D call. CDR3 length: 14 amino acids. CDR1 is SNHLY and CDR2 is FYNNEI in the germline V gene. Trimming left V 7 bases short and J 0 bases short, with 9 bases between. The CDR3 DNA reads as TGTGCCAGCACATCGACACCGAACACCGGGGAGCTGTTTTTT. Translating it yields CASTSTPNTGELFF.

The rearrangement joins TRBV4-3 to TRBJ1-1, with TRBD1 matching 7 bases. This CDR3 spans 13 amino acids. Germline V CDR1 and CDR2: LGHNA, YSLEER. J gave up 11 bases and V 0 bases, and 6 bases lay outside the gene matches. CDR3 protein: CASSQDGGGRAFF. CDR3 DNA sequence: TGCGCCAGCAGCCAAGACGGAGGGGGCCGGGCTTTCTTT.

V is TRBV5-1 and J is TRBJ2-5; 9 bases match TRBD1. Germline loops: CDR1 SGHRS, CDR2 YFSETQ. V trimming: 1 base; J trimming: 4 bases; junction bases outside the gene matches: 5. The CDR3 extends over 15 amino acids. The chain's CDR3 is CASSLQGQGLETQYF. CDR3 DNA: TGCGCCAGCAGCTTGCAGGGACAGGGTTTAGAGACCCAGTACTTC.

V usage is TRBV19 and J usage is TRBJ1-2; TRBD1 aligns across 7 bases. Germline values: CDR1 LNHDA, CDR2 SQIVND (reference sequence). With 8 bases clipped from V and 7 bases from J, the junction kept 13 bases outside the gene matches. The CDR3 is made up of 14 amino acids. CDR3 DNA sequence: TGTGCCAGTTCTCGCGACCTCCGACAGGGTGGCTACACCTTC. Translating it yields CASSRDLRQGGYTF.

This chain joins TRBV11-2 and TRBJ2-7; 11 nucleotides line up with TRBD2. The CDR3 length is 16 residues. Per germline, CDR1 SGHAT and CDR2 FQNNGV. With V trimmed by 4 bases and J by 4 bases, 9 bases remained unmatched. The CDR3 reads CASSSTVAGGRYEQYF. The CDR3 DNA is TGTGCCAGCAGCTCAACGGTAGCGGGAGGGAGGTACGAGCAGTACTTC. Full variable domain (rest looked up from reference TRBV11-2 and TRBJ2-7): EAGVAQSPRYKIIEKRQSVAFWCNPISGHATLYWYQQILGQGPKLLIQFQNNGVVDDSQLPKDRFSAERLKGVDSTLKIQPAKLEDSAVYLCASSSTVAGGRYEQYFGPGTRLTVT.

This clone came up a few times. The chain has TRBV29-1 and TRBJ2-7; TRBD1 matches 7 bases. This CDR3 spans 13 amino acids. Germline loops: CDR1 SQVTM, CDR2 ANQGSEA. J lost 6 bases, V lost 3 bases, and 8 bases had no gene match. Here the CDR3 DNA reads TGCAGCGTTGATGGGGACAGTACTTCCGAGCAGTACTTC. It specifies CSVDGDSTSEQYF.

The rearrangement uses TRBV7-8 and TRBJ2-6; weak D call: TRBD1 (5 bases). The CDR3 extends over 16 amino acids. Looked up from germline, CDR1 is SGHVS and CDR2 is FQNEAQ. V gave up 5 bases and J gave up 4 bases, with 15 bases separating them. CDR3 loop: CASSPPTGAGANVLTF. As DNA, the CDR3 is TGTGCCAGCAGCCCACCTACAGGTGCCGGGGCCAACGTCCTGACTTTC.

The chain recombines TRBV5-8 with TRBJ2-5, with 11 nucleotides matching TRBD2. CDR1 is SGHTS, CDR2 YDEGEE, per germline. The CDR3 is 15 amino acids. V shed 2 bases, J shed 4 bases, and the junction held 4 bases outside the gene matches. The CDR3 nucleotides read TGTGCCAGCAGCTTCGGCCTAGCGGGAGGAGAGACCCAGTACTTC. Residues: CASSFGLAGGETQYF. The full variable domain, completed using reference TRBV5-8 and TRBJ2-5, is EAGVTQSPTHLIKTRGQQATLRCSPISGHTSVYWYQQALGLGLQFLLWYDEGEERNRGNFPPRFSGRQFPNYSSELNVNALELEDSALYLCASSFGLAGGETQYFGPGTRLLVL.